One and the same sample provided the 11 T cell receptor beta chains below, sequenced in a study of tissue T cells after allogeneic stem cell transplantation. TCRdb's table, derived via immunoSEQ multiplex PCR, lists solely in-frame clones and lacks some. Found here are 15,000 to 20,000 clones, approximately 70% of them singletons; the top ten hold about 1%. The sequenced sample consisted of spleen. The source of these receptors is a female BALB/c mouse in good health. Strain haplotype (MHC): H2-d.

This clone has a handful of counts. The gene names here belong to mouse. The CDR3 end is not reached by the read, which stops 1 residue before it; the germline J gene fills it in. The V gene is TRBV16, the J gene TRBJ2-3, with 12 positions matching TRBD2. The ends lost 4 bases at V and 0 bases at J; junction bases unmatched: 5. This CDR3 has 17 residues. Germline CDR1 and CDR2: SGHSA and FRNQAP. CDR3 DNA, as far as it was read: TGTGCAAGCAGCTACCCAGACTGGGGGGGCAGTGCAGAAACGCTGTAT. Translated, it gives CASSYPDWGGSAETLY. The complete CDR3 reads CASSYPDWGGSAETLYF.

Regarding this clone: Gene names and germline refer to mouse. The read terminates 1 residue before the CDR3 end, so the remaining end is supplied by the germline J gene. The rearrangement joins TRBV5 to TRBJ2-4, with unresolved D. The CDR3 has 14 amino acids. From germline, CDR1 is LGHNA and CDR2 YNLKQL (reference sequence). V was shortened by 0 bases and J by 4 bases, with 8 bases between the two germline ends. CDR3 protein: CASSQDGGENTLYF. CDR3 DNA (partial): TGTGCCAGCAGCCAAGATGGCGGGGAAAACACCTTGTAC.

Worth noting for this clone: The gene names here belong to mouse. With the read ending 1 residue before the CDR3 end, the germline J gene is used to fill in that end. The chain employs TRBV2 and TRBJ1-5, with D unclear. Germline CDR1 is LGHNA and CDR2 is YSYQKL. There are 13 residues in the CDR3. Deletions cut 0 bases from V and 3 bases from J, with 3 bases between. CDR3 region: CASSQEGNQAPLF. The covered CDR3 bases are TGTGCCAGCAGCCAAGAAGGCAACCAGGCTCCGCTT. Based on the CDR3 plus reference TRBV2 and TRBJ1-5, the full variable domain is DPKIIQKPKYLVAVTGSEKILICEQYLGHNAMYWYRQSAKKPLEFMFSYSYQKLMDNQTASSRFQPQSSKKNHLDLQITALKPDDSATYFCASSQEGNQAPLFGEGTRLSVL.

This clone showed up just once. The gene names here belong to mouse. The read terminates 1 residue ahead of where the CDR3 ends, so the germline J gene completes it. This sequence joins TRBV13-1 and TRBJ1-6; 11 nucleotides line up with TRBD1. TRBJ1-6 is identified as an open reading frame with a role that is uncertain. The CDR3 extends over 18 amino acids. V was clipped by 3 bases and J by 0 bases; unmatched bases: 5. Per germline, CDR1 NSHNY and CDR2 SYGAGN. CDR3 sequence: CASSGDRGKNSYNSPLYF. CDR3 bases read: TGTGCCAGCAGTGGGGACAGGGGGAAGAATTCCTATAATTCGCCCCTCTAC.

Comments on this clone: Gene names denote mouse genes. Sequencing ends 1 residue short of the CDR3 end; the germline J gene provides the rest. The chain carries TRBV5 and TRBJ2-3; TRBD2 agrees at 10 bases. The CDR3 has 16 amino acids. The germline V gene encodes CDR1 LGHNA and CDR2 YNLKQL (reference sequence). V lost 4 bases, J lost 0 bases, and 4 bases stayed unmatched. Partial CDR3 DNA: TGTGCCAGCAGCCTCAGACTGGGGGGTAGTGCAGAAACGCTGTAT. Amino acids: CASSLRLGGSAETLY. The full CDR3 protein reads CASSLRLGGSAETLYF.

Turning to this clone: Gene and germline names: mouse. The CDR3 goes on 1 residue after the read ends, and that part is filled in from the germline J gene. The chain joins TRBV3 to TRBJ2-3; TRBD2 matches 7 bases. This CDR3 is 13 amino acids long. V lost 5 bases, J lost 1 base, and 0 bases stayed unmatched. Per germline, CDR1 SNHLY and CDR2 FYNGKV (reference sequence). The DNA read from the CDR3 is TGTGCCAGCAGCCTGGGGGGTGCAGAAACGCTGTAT. Its protein product is CASSLGGAETLY. The whole CDR3 protein reads CASSLGGAETLYF.

Details on this clone: The genes are named according to mouse. The CDR3 end lies 1 residue beyond the end of the read and is filled in from the germline J gene. This specimen includes other DNA sequences encoding the same CDR3. The rearrangement joins TRBV4 to TRBJ2-4; TRBD1 agrees at 7 bases. V gave up 5 bases and J gave up 0 bases; unmatched junction bases: 2. From germline, CDR1 is LGHDT and CDR2 YNNKQL (reference sequence). This CDR3 is built from 14 residues. The DNA read from the CDR3 is TGTGCCAGCAGCCACAGGGGAAGTCAAAACACCTTGTAC. Translation: CASSHRGSQNTLY. Given in full, the CDR3 is CASSHRGSQNTLYF. The variable domain in full, with the rest retrieved from reference TRBV4 and TRBJ2-4, is ETAVFQTPNYHVTQVGNEVSFNCKQTLGHDTMYWYKQDSKKLLKIMFSYNNKQLIVNETVPRRFSPQSSDKAHLNLRIKSVEPEDSAVYLCASSHRGSQNTLYFGAGTRLSVL.

This clone occurred once. Mouse gene names and germline throughout. With the read ending 1 residue before the CDR3 end, the germline J gene is used to fill in that end. V and J are TRBV16 and TRBJ1-3, with 8 bases aligning to TRBD1. Germline CDR1 SGHSA, CDR2 FRNQAP. The CDR3 is 16 amino acids. The V gene end was trimmed by 2 bases and the J gene end by 0 bases; junction bases not matched to a gene: 3. Partial CDR3 DNA: TGTGCAAGCAGCTTAATGGACAGGGATTCTGGAAATACGCTCTAT. It specifies CASSLMDRDSGNTLY. The complete CDR3 protein is CASSLMDRDSGNTLYF.

To note about this clone: Each gene name is a mouse one. The read finishes 1 residue shy of the CDR3 end, and the germline J gene is used to complete it. The chain employs TRBV19 and TRBJ2-5, with D unresolved. This CDR3 contains 11 residues. The ends were cut back, 0 bases at V and 5 bases at J, with 1 base in the middle. The germline V gene encodes CDR1 FNHDT and CDR2 SITEND (reference sequence). CDR3 in amino acids: CASSIGDTQYF. CDR3 bases read: TGTGCCAGCAGTATAGGAGACACCCAGTAC.

Remarks on this clone: These gene names are mouse names. The CDR3 sequence is CASSDHRGANTEVFF. CDR3 bases read: TGTGCCAGCAGTGATCACAGGGGTGCAAACACAGAAGTCTTC. The J gene is TRBJ1-1, the V gene TRBV13-1; 7 nucleotides align to TRBD1. Read data end 1 residue before the CDR3 end; the end is taken from the germline J gene. With 1 base clipped from V and 0 bases from J, the junction kept 3 bases outside the gene matches. The CDR3 runs 15 residues. The germline CDR1 and CDR2 sequences are NSHNY and SYGAGN.

Comment on this clone: Mouse names are used for the genes. The read terminates 1 residue ahead of where the CDR3 ends, so the germline J gene completes it. V gene TRBV16 combines with J gene TRBJ2-5; TRBD2 agrees at 7 bases. The trim removed 2 bases at V and 4 bases at J, leaving 0 bases unmatched. The germline V gene has CDR1 SGHSA and CDR2 FRNQAP. CDR3 length: 13 amino acids. The sequenced part of the CDR3 DNA is TGTGCAAGCAGCTTACTGGGGGAAGACACCCAGTAC. It is translated as CASSLLGEDTQY. The CDR3 in full is CASSLLGEDTQYF.